Each of the 26 T cell receptor beta chains below was sequenced from the same sample in a study of pediatric ulcerative colitis. Using immunoSEQ multiplex PCR, the repertoire was profiled, and TCRdb retains in-frame clones only, with some absent. Here the sample spans 55,000 to 75,000 clones, 86% being singletons. What was sequenced was blood. All receptors derive from a boy younger than 18 with severe ulcerative colitis.

The chain combines TRBV19 with TRBJ2-5; possible D gene TRBD1, 5 bases. Germline CDR1 reads LNHDA; CDR2 reads SQIVND (reference sequence). V was clipped by 6 bases and J by 5 bases, with 7 bases between them. The CDR3 is made up of 11 amino acids. DNA of the CDR3: TGTGCCAGTAGATCAGGGGAGACCCAGTACTTC. Its translation: CASRSGETQYF.

The chain employs TRBV11-2 and TRBJ2-1; 7 bases align to TRBD2. V shed 1 base and J 2 bases; nucleotides not matched to a gene: 2. The CDR3 is 15 residues long. From germline, CDR1 is SGHAT and CDR2 FQNNGV. The CDR3: CASSLGAGAYNEQFF. The CDR3 DNA sequence: TGTGCCAGCAGCTTAGGCGCGGGAGCCTACAATGAGCAGTTCTTC. Using reference TRBV11-2 and TRBJ2-1 for the parts outside the CDR3, the full variable domain is EAGVAQSPRYKIIEKRQSVAFWCNPISGHATLYWYQQILGQGPKLLIQFQNNGVVDDSQLPKDRFSAERLKGVDSTLKIQPAKLEDSAVYLCASSLGAGAYNEQFFGPGTRLTVL.

The chain's CDR3 is CASNAGQGVNTIYF. The CDR3 nucleotides are TGTGCCAGCAACGCGGGACAGGGCGTGAACACCATATATTTT. The chain recombines TRBV5-6 with TRBJ1-3; the match to TRBD1 covers 9 bases. Germline trimming cut 6 bases from V and 7 bases from J; bases unmatched to any gene: 8. Germline loops: CDR1 SGHDT, CDR2 YYEEEE. The CDR3 runs to 14 residues.

The J gene is TRBJ1-4, the V gene TRBV6-6, with D unclear. The CDR3 has 11 residues. V lost 7 bases and J lost 4, with 4 bases in between. Looked up from germline, CDR1 is MNHNY and CDR2 is SVGAGI (reference sequence). Here the CDR3 reads CASTYNEKLFF. The CDR3 DNA reads as TGTGCCAGCACCTATAATGAAAAACTGTTTTTT.

The genes are TRBV27 and TRBJ1-2; 9 bases are a match to TRBD1. This CDR3 contains 12 residues. Unmatched junction bases numbered 3, after V lost 6 bases and J lost 7 bases. Per germline, CDR1 MNHEY and CDR2 SMNVEV (reference sequence). The CDR3 DNA sequence: TGTGCCAGCAGCAGGACAGGGGTTGGCTACACCTTC. As protein: CASSRTGVGYTF.

A few counts support this clone. The chain links TRBV2 to TRBJ1-1; D remains ambiguous. The germline V and J ends were trimmed by 4 bases and 6 bases, with 12 bases remaining between them. The CDR3 is 13 amino acids. Germline loops: CDR1 SNHLY, CDR2 FYNNEI. This CDR3 is CASSGGWPPEAFF. CDR3 DNA sequence: TGTGCCAGCAGTGGCGGATGGCCCCCTGAAGCTTTCTTT.

The rearrangement links TRBV19 to TRBJ2-7, with D hard to call. The germline gives CDR1 LNHDA, CDR2 SQIVND (reference sequence). This CDR3 has 11 residues. Trimming left V 4 bases short and J 6 bases short, with 7 bases between. The CDR3 DNA reads as TGTGCCAGTAGTACCGGTGGCGAGCAGTACTTC. Translation: CASSTGGEQYF. The entire variable domain, with the rest obtained from reference TRBV19 and TRBJ2-7, is as follows: DGGITQSPKYLFRKEGQNVTLSCEQNLNHDAMYWYRQDPGQGLRLIYYSQIVNDFQKGDIAEGYSVSREKKESFPLTVTSAQKNPTAFYLCASSTGGEQYFGPGTRLTVT.

The chain uses TRBV7-9 and TRBJ1-5; TRBD1 is a possible D gene (6 bases). Germline lookup yields CDR1 SEHNR and CDR2 FQNEAQ (reference sequence). The length of the CDR3 is 13 residues. Trimming took 5 bases from V and 7 from J, leaving 12 bases between them. DNA for the CDR3: TGTGCCAGCAGCCGGACAGCAAACCAGCCCCAGCATTTT. Its translation: CASSRTANQPQHF.

The rearrangement links TRBV5-4 to TRBJ2-1; D gene ambiguous. The V and J ends lost 2 bases and 6 bases respectively, with 6 bases between them. The CDR3 has 12 residues. The germline CDR1 and CDR2 sequences are SGHNT and YYREEE (reference sequence). CDR3 region: CASSFGANEQFF. CDR3 DNA: TGTGCCAGCAGCTTCGGTGCCAATGAGCAGTTCTTC. The complete variable domain, with remaining parts taken from reference TRBV5-4 and TRBJ2-1, reads ETGVTQSPTHLIKTRGQQVTLRCSSQSGHNTVSWYQQALGQGPQFIFQYYREEENGRGNFPPRFSGLQFPNYSSELNVNALELDDSALYLCASSFGANEQFFGPGTRLTVL.

V usage is TRBV30 and J usage is TRBJ1-2; D is uncertain. V lost 0 bases and J lost 8, with 13 bases in between. The CDR3 totals 13 residues. CDR1 GTSNPN and CDR2 SVGIG come from the germline V gene (reference sequence). In DNA form, the CDR3 reads TGTGCCTGGAGTGTTAGAGGGCCGGGCGGCTACACCTTC. Translated, it gives CAWSVRGPGGYTF. The variable domain in full, completed from reference TRBV30 and TRBJ1-2, reads SQTIHQWPATLVQPVGSPLSLECTVEGTSNPNLYWYRQAAGRGLQLLFYSVGIGQISSEVPQNLSASRPQDRQFILSSKKLLLSDSGFYLCAWSVRGPGGYTFGSGTRLTVV.

This chain connects TRBV6-5 to TRBJ2-1, with a tentative D call TRBD2 (5 bases). V was trimmed by 6 bases and J by 4 bases, leaving 10 bases between them. The CDR3 totals 13 residues. CDR1 MNHEY and CDR2 SVGAGI come from the germline V gene. Here the CDR3 reads CASSLRGYNEQFF. The CDR3 nucleotides are TGTGCCAGCAGCCTACGAGGGTACAATGAGCAGTTCTTC.

This rearrangement joins TRBV7-8 to TRBJ1-5; TRBD1 matches 8 bases. Per the germline V gene, CDR1 is SGHVS and CDR2 is FQNEAQ. V lost 3 bases and J lost 0; bases outside the gene matches: 1. The CDR3 sequence is 15 residues long. CDR3 sequence: CASSFTGGSNQPQHF. The CDR3 DNA reads as TGTGCCAGCAGCTTTACAGGGGGTAGCAATCAGCCCCAGCATTTT.

The CDR3 bases are TGTGCCACCAGCACGGGACTAGCGAACCGCAATGAGCAGTTCTTC. Amino acid sequence: CATSTGLANRNEQFF. The chain couples TRBV15 to TRBJ2-1; 10 bases align to TRBD2. Germline values: CDR1 LNHNV, CDR2 YYDKDF (reference sequence). V lost 4 bases and J lost 6; bases outside the gene matches: 6. The CDR3 spans 15 residues. The whole variable domain, filled in from reference TRBV15 and TRBJ2-1, reads DAMVIQNPRYQVTQFGKPVTLSCSQTLNHNVMYWYQQKSSQAPKLLFHYYDKDFNNEADTPDNFQSRRPNTSFCFLDIRSPGLGDTAMYLCATSTGLANRNEQFFGPGTRLTVL.

This rearrangement joins TRBV5-1 to TRBJ2-1; 10 bases match TRBD2. The CDR3 spans 15 residues. V dropped 2 bases and J dropped 8; count of bases not matched to a gene: 7. Looked up from germline, CDR1 is SGHRS and CDR2 is YFSETQ. Here the CDR3 reads CASSLSAGGYHEQFF. In nucleotides, the CDR3 is TGCGCCAGCAGCTTATCAGCGGGAGGGTACCATGAGCAGTTCTTC.

The chain has TRBV5-4 and TRBJ2-7, with a tentative D call TRBD1 (6 bases). The ends were cut back, 3 bases at V and 3 bases at J, with 16 bases in the middle. The germline CDR1 and CDR2 sequences are SGHNT and YYREEE (reference sequence). CDR3 length equals 15 residues. The CDR3 loop reads CASSSGRARGYEQYF. The DNA for the CDR3 is TGTGCCAGCAGCTCCGGCCGGGCCAGGGGCTACGAGCAGTACTTC.

V and J are TRBV7-9 and TRBJ2-2, with TRBD2 identical over 9 bases. The germline V gene has CDR1 SEHNR and CDR2 FQNEAQ (reference sequence). This CDR3 comprises 16 residues. The V segment lost 2 bases and the J segment 5 bases; nucleotides outside the gene matches: 6. The CDR3 sequence is CASSLSTSGATGELFF. The CDR3 DNA sequence: TGTGCCAGCAGCTTATCGACTAGCGGAGCTACCGGGGAGCTGTTTTTT.

The rearrangement uses TRBV11-3 and TRBJ2-1; no firm D call. Looked up from germline, CDR1 is SGHNT and CDR2 is YENEEA. This CDR3 is 15 amino acids long. V lost 1 base to trimming and J lost 0 bases, with 7 bases between them. The CDR3 region is CASSLGPSSYNEQFF. The CDR3 nucleotides are TGTGCCAGCAGCTTAGGTCCGAGCTCCTACAATGAGCAGTTCTTC.

The rearrangement joins TRBV9 to TRBJ1-3; D is unresolved. Germline V gene data show CDR1 as SGDLS and CDR2 as YYNGEE. Deletions cut 3 bases from V and 0 bases from J, with 16 bases between. The CDR3 length is 17 residues. As DNA, the CDR3 is TGTGCCAGCAGCGACTCGGTTCCCGCAGGCTCTGGAAACACCATATATTTT. Protein sequence: CASSDSVPAGSGNTIYF.

The chain joins TRBV4-1 to TRBJ2-1; D ambiguous. Deletions cut 4 bases from V and 7 bases from J, with 8 bases between. Looked up from germline, CDR1 is MGHRA and CDR2 is YSYEKL. The CDR3 contains 12 residues. The CDR3 bases are TGCGCCAGCAGCCCCCCGGCGAATGAGCAGTTCTTC. Its translation is CASSPPANEQFF.

The chain has TRBV5-1 and TRBJ1-4; 7 bases line up with TRBD1. Germline CDR1 and CDR2: SGHRS and YFSETQ. The CDR3 consists of 15 residues. Trimming took 4 bases from V and 4 from J; bases not matched to a gene: 7. DNA for the CDR3: TGCGCCAGCAGCCACGCCAGGGGGAGTAATGAAAAACTGTTTTTT. Translating gives CASSHARGSNEKLFF.

This clone was detected only a few times. V and J are TRBV6-6 and TRBJ1-1; a possible D gene is TRBD1 (5 bases). V gave up 11 bases and J gave up 3 bases, with 19 bases separating them. Germline values: CDR1 MNHNY, CDR2 SVGAGI (reference sequence). The CDR3 totals 14 residues. CDR3 in DNA: TGTGCCGGCTTACGGGACCCCCGAGACACTGAAGCTTTCTTT. This sequence encodes CAGLRDPRDTEAFF.

The gene calls are TRBV2 and TRBJ1-2, with a tentative D call TRBD1 (6 bases). In germline, CDR1 is SNHLY, CDR2 FYNNEI. Trimming removed 8 bases from V and 4 bases from J, with 14 bases in between. This CDR3 is built from 13 residues. The CDR3 coding sequence is TGTGCCAGCGTTAGCGGACAGACCTATGGCTACACCTTC. Translated, it gives CASVSGQTYGYTF.

The rearrangement uses TRBV19 and TRBJ2-3, with 7 bases aligning to TRBD2. The germline V gene encodes CDR1 LNHDA and CDR2 SQIVND (reference sequence). The length of the CDR3 is 15 residues. The junction had 8 bases not matched to a gene; V was cut back by 5 bases and J by 3 bases. CDR3 nucleotide sequence: TGTGCCAGTAGTTTCGGGACTATCCGGACAGATACGCAGTATTTT. This codes for CASSFGTIRTDTQYF.

The V call is TRBV7-9, the J call TRBJ2-1; 10 bases fit TRBD2. Germline values: CDR1 SEHNR, CDR2 FQNEAQ (reference sequence). The J segment lost 1 base and the V segment lost 4 bases, leaving 4 bases of the junction unmatched. This CDR3 region has 16 residues. CDR3 residues: CASSSLAGGSYNEQFF. CDR3 bases: TGTGCCAGCAGCTCATTAGCGGGGGGATCCTACAATGAGCAGTTCTTC.

CDR3 sequence reads: CASTQAGASNQPQHF. CDR3 DNA: TGTGCCAGTACCCAGGCTGGTGCTAGCAATCAGCCCCAGCATTTT. The chain recombines TRBV19 with TRBJ1-5; D gene ambiguous. The CDR3 extends over 15 amino acids. CDR1 is LNHDA and CDR2 is SQIVND in the germline V gene (reference sequence). The V end was cut by 7 bases, the J end by 0 bases, with 13 bases between.

The gene calls are TRBV10-3 and TRBJ2-1, with D perhaps TRBD2 (8 bases). V gave up 10 bases and J gave up 10 bases, with 20 bases separating them. CDR1 is ENHRY, CDR2 SYGVKD, per germline. The CDR3 has 13 amino acids. The CDR3 nucleotides read TGTGCCACCCGGGGGGGGGAGACAGGGGAGCAGTTCTTC. It translates to CATRGGETGEQFF.